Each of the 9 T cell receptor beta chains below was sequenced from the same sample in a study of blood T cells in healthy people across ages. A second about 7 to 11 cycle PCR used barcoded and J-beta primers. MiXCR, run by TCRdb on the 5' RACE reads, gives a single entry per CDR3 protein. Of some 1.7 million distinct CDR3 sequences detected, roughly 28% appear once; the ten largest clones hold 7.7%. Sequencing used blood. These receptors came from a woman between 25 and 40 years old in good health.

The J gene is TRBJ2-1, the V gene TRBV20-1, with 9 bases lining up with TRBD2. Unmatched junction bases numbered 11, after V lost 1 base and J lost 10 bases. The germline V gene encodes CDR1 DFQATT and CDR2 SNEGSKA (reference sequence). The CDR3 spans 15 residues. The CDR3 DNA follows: TGCAGTGCTAGAGTGGGTAGCGGGGGTCAAGGAGAGCAGTTCTTC. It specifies CSARVGSGGQGEQFF.

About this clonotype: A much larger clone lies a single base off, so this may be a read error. For the CDR3, the DNA is TGTGCCATCGACTCTAACCAAGAGACCCAGTACTTC. Translated: CAIDSNQETQYF. J is TRBJ2-5 and V is TRBV10-3; the D is unclear. Germline CDR1 is ENHRY and CDR2 is SYGVKD. Trimming shortened V by 8 bases and J by 0 bases, and 7 bases separated the two germline ends. The CDR3 consists of 12 residues.

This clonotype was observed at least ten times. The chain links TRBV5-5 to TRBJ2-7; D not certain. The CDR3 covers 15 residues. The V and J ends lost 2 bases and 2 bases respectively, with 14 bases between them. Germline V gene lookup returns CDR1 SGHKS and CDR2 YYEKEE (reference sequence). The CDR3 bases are TGTGCCAGCAGCTTCTCCCCGGCAGCCACCTACGAGCAGTACTTC. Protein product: CASSFSPAATYEQYF.

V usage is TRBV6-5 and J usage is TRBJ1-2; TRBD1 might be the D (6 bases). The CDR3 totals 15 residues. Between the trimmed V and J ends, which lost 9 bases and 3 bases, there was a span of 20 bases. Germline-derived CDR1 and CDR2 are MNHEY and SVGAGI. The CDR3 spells CASTRSHREHYGYTF. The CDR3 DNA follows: TGTGCCAGTACCCGCAGTCACAGGGAGCACTATGGCTACACCTTC.

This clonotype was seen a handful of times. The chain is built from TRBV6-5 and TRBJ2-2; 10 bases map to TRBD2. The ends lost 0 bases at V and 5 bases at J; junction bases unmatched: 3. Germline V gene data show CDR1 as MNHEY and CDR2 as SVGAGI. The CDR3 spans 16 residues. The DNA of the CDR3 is TGTGCCAGCAGTTACTCGAGCGGGAGGGGGACCGGGGAGCTGTTTTTT. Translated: CASSYSSGRGTGELFF.

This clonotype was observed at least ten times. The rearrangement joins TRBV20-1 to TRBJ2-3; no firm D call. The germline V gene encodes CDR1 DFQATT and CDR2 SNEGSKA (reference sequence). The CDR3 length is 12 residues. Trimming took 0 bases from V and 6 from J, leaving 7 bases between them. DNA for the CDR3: TGCAGTGCTAGAGATGAGGCGGATACGCAGTATTTT. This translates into CSARDEADTQYF.

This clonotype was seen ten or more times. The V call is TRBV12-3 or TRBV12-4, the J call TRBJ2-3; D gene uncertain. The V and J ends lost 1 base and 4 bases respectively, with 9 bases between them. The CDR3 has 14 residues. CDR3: CASSLEVVADTQYF. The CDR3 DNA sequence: TGTGCCAGCAGTTTAGAAGTAGTCGCAGATACGCAGTATTTT.

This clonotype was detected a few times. As DNA, the CDR3 is TGTGCCAGCAGTTTAACGTGGAGCCCCACAGATACGCAGTATTTT. Residues: CASSLTWSPTDTQYF. The rearrangement links TRBV12-3 or TRBV12-4 to TRBJ2-3; D remains unclear. The V and J ends lost 2 bases and 2 bases respectively, with 11 bases between them. CDR3 length equals 15 residues.

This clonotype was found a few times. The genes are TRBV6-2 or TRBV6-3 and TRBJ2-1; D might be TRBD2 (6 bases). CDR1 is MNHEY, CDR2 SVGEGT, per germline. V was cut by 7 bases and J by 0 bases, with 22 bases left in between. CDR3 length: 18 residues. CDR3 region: CASTLRELASSSYNEQFF. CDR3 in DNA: TGTGCCAGCACCTTACGGGAGCTAGCTTCAAGCTCCTACAATGAGCAGTTCTTC.